The clone carrying this T cell receptor (beta chain) occurred many times. This sample was taken from a study of identical twins. The CDR3 sequence is 14 residues long. V dropped 3 bases and J dropped 4; count of bases not matched to a gene: 4. The germline V gene encodes CDR1 SGHTA and CDR2 FQGTGA. Addition of a universal primer site occurred through template switching, and cDNA carried unique molecular identifiers. TCRdb analysed the 5' RACE reads with MiXCR anew, one entry per CDR3 protein. The repertoire holds about 150,000 distinct CDR3 sequences, with roughly 3.5% as singletons. The receptor comes from a young man in good health. What was sequenced was memory T cells sorted from blood. The V and J genes are TRBV7-3 and TRBJ2-3, with 7 bases lining up with TRBD1. CDR3 loop: CASSFGTASDTQYF. CDR3 coding DNA: TGTGCCAGCAGCTTCGGGACAGCTTCAGATACGCAGTATTTT.